Listed below are T cell receptor beta chains from one sample, sequenced in a study of monozygotic twins with inflammatory bowel disease. TCRdb re-called the 5' RACE reads and catalogs CDR3 proteins one per entry, DNA excluded. The listing contains some 150,000 distinct CDR3 sequences. Sequencing input: blood. All receptors come from a human donor with ulcerative colitis or Crohn's disease, or a healthy co-twin of an affected twin (not recorded which). The CDR3 runs from the conserved cysteine through the conserved F or W.

CDR3aa: CSAGHSASAYEQYF; j_gene: TRBJ2-7; v_gene: TRBV20-1
CDR3aa: CASSTGQGLNTEAFF; j_gene: TRBJ1-1; v_gene: TRBV13
CDR3aa: CASSQIYSGANVLTF; j_gene: TRBJ2-6; v_gene: TRBV27
CDR3aa: CTPTGGPEDGYTF; j_gene: TRBJ1-2; v_gene: TRBV20-1
CDR3aa: CASSGMNTEAFF; j_gene: TRBJ1-1; v_gene: TRBV14
CDR3aa: CAIRHGRDTSGNTIYF; j_gene: TRBJ1-3; v_gene: TRBV10-3
CDR3aa: CSVEGTGMNTEAFF; j_gene: TRBJ1-1; v_gene: TRBV29-1
CDR3aa: CASSEVWGLAGAEQYF; j_gene: TRBJ2-7; v_gene: TRBV6-1
CDR3aa: CASSRTGFEQYF; j_gene: TRBJ2-7; v_gene: TRBV5-6
CDR3aa: CASSLRRGWTEAFF; j_gene: TRBJ1-1; v_gene: TRBV28
CDR3aa: CSVEGGAASTDTQYF; j_gene: TRBJ2-3; v_gene: TRBV29-1
CDR3aa: CASSTRDQPQHF; j_gene: TRBJ1-5; v_gene: TRBV5-6
CDR3aa: CASSLGQSYAGYTF; j_gene: TRBJ1-2; v_gene: TRBV11-2
CDR3aa: CSVIGRSQETQYF; j_gene: TRBJ2-5; v_gene: TRBV29-1
CDR3aa: CASSVGTGEYEQYF; j_gene: TRBJ2-7; v_gene: TRBV9
CDR3aa: CARGSQGNYGYTF; j_gene: TRBJ1-2; v_gene: TRBV20-1
CDR3aa: CASSPTGYAEAFF; j_gene: TRBJ1-1; v_gene: TRBV7-9
CDR3aa: CASSFRDREETQYF; j_gene: TRBJ2-5; v_gene: TRBV5-1
CDR3aa: CASSIDSTGYTDTQYF; j_gene: TRBJ2-3; v_gene: TRBV19
CDR3aa: CASSQGSRSEAFF; j_gene: TRBJ1-1; v_gene: TRBV3-1
CDR3aa: CASSTTRGLTDTQYF; j_gene: TRBJ2-3; v_gene: TRBV5-1
CDR3aa: CASSTRRTSGRGGTTDTQYF; j_gene: TRBJ2-3; v_gene: TRBV11-2
CDR3aa: CSVSGRLYTEAFF; j_gene: TRBJ1-1; v_gene: TRBV29-1
CDR3aa: CASSSLARVDTGELFF; j_gene: TRBJ2-2; v_gene: TRBV5-5
CDR3aa: CSPGQSSYEQYF; j_gene: TRBJ2-7; v_gene: TRBV20-1
CDR3aa: CASSQPLGGFEGAKEQYF; j_gene: TRBJ2-7; v_gene: TRBV3-1
CDR3aa: CASSLASSGGYNEQFF; j_gene: TRBJ2-1; v_gene: TRBV7-8
CDR3aa: CASKSGGVGIKPQHF; j_gene: TRBJ1-5; v_gene: TRBV6-1
CDR3aa: CASSSTGGTNTGELFF; j_gene: TRBJ2-2; v_gene: TRBV7-2
CDR3aa: CASSLTWTGRATDTQYF; j_gene: TRBJ2-3; v_gene: TRBV6-1
CDR3aa: CASSLRYKETQYF; j_gene: TRBJ2-5; v_gene: TRBV13
CDR3aa: CASGPVGNTIYF; j_gene: TRBJ1-3; v_gene: TRBV7-6
CDR3aa: CATSDRGGGTDTQYF; j_gene: TRBJ2-3; v_gene: TRBV27